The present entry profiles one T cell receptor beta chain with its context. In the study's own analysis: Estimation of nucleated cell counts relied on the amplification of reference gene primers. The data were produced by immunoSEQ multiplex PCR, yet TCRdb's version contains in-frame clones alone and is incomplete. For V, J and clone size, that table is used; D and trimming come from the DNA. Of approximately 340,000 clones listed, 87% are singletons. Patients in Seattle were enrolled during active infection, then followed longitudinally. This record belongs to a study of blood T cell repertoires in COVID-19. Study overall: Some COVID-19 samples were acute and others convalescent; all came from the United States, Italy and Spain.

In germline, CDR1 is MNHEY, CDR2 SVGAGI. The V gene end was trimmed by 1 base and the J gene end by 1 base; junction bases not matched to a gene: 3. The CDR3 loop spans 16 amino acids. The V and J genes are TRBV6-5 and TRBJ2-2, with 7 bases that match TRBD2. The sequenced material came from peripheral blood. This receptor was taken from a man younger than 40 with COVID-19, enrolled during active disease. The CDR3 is CASSYYSGVNTGELFF. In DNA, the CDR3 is TGTGCCAGCAGTTACTACAGCGGGGTGAACACCGGGGAGCTGTTTTTT.